This T cell receptor (beta chain) was retrieved from a study of beta chain features in type 1 diabetes. Study-wide findings and caveats: Reduced insertions and increased deletions marked VDJ junctions in type 1 diabetes patients. Among patients with Type 1 diabetes, TCRB CDR3s were moderately but significantly shorter in every one of the four CD4+ subsets. Compared with healthy donors, patients appeared to share more similar naive, central memory and regulatory TCRB repertoires.

TCRB transcripts that were expressed got sequenced, as all of the isolated RNA had been reverse transcribed. Around 3.7 million reads was the average for naive, central memory and regulatory T cell samples. Data came from immunoSEQ multiplex PCR; TCRdb stores just in-frame clones and leaves some out. The repertoire holds about 120,000 clones, around 15% seen once, with around 2.5% in the top ten. This clone was seen repeatedly, ten times or more. The target antigen is unknown. The CDR3 sequence is 16 residues long. Germline CDR1 reads SGHKS; CDR2 reads YYEKEE (reference sequence). The V segment lost 5 bases and the J segment 0 bases; nucleotides outside the gene matches: 9.

The sequence was obtained from a man younger than 40 with type 1 diabetes. The chain couples TRBV5-5 to TRBJ1-1; 8 bases map to TRBD1. The sequenced material came from central memory CD4+ T cells from blood. The CDR3 DNA reads as TGTGCCAGCAGTTTCGCAGGGGGCGCGATGAACACTGAAGCTTTCTTT. Encoded protein: CASSFAGGAMNTEAFF.